These T cell receptor beta chains were read from a single sample in a study of blood T cell repertoires in COVID-19. Data came from immunoSEQ multiplex PCR; TCRdb stores just in-frame clones and leaves some out. The top ten clones hold approximately 3.5% of a sample with about 170,000 clones, approximately 86% of them seen once. Sequencing was performed on peripheral blood. These receptors originate from a man between 65 and 79 years old with acute or convalescent COVID-19. The CDR3 runs from the conserved cysteine through the conserved F or W. The order of the fields is D gene, V gene, clone size, CDR3 length, J gene, CDR3 DNA, CDR3 protein. A D gene is named only where the DNA matches it firmly. Only part of the rows carry a size: once, few, many, or a class if the clone is expanded.

TRBD2	TRBV19	-	17	TRBJ2-3	TGTGCCAGTAGTATAGATATACTAGCGGGAGGCACAGATACGCAGTATTTT	CASSIDILAGGTDTQYF
-	TRBV2	-	14	TRBJ2-3	TGTGCCAGCAGTGAAACTAGCAACTCAGATACGCAGTATTTT	CASSETSNSDTQYF
TRBD1	TRBV7-3	-	15	TRBJ1-1	TGTGCCAGCAGCTTACGGACAGGGGGTACATCTGAAGCTTTCTTT	CASSLRTGGTSEAFF
TRBD2	TRBV10-3	-	13	TRBJ2-2	TGTGCCATCAGGAGCGGGAAGGGCGGGGAGCTGTTTTTT	CAIRSGKGGELFF
TRBD1	TRBV28	once	17	TRBJ2-2	TGTGCCAGCAGTGCCCATACAGGGGCATGGGGCACCGGGGAGCTGTTTTTT	CASSAHTGAWGTGELFF
TRBD1	TRBV7-2	once	16	TRBJ1-2	TGTGCCAGCAGCTTAGGGTTTCAGACAGGGGACTATGGCTACACCTTC	CASSLGFQTGDYGYTF
TRBD1	TRBV5-1	-	17	TRBJ1-1	TGCGCCAGCAGCTCCCGACAGGGGGCTTCCTGGGACACTGAAGCTTTCTTT	CASSSRQGASWDTEAFF
TRBD1	TRBV9	-	16	TRBJ2-1	TGTGCCAGCAGCGTACGAGGGGGCGACGTCTACAATGAGCAGTTCTTC	CASSVRGGDVYNEQFF
TRBD1	TRBV18	-	14	TRBJ1-2	TGTGCCAGCTCTCAAGGACAGGCTAACTATGGCTACACCTTC	CASSQGQANYGYTF
TRBD1	TRBV6-8	-	14	TRBJ2-4	TGTGCCAGCATCCCAGGGCGAGGGACAGGAGGATGTTACTTC	CASIPGRGTGGCYF
TRBD2	TRBV4-2	-	16	TRBJ2-1	TGTGCCAGCAGCCGTGTAGCGGGAGGTTCCTACAATGAGCAGTTCTTC	CASSRVAGGSYNEQFF
TRBD1	TRBV2	-	15	TRBJ1-1	TGTGCCAGCAGACGAGTTGGGACAGGTAACACTGAAGCTTTCTTT	CASRRVGTGNTEAFF
-	TRBV6-4	-	15	TRBJ2-1	TGTGCCAGCAGTTCGACTCTTAACCTTTACAATGAGCAGTTCTTC	CASSSTLNLYNEQFF
TRBD1	TRBV2	-	17	TRBJ2-2	TGTGCCAGCAGAAGACCTCCCAGACAGGGAATCACCGGGGAGCTGTTTTTT	CASRRPPRQGITGELFF
-	TRBV5-1	-	15	TRBJ1-4	TGCGCCCGCAGCCGCGGGGGGGTTGGTAATGAAAAACTGTTTTTT	CARSRGGVGNEKLFF
-	TRBV27	-	14	TRBJ1-5	TGTGCCAGCAGGCCTGGGACAACTTATCAGCCCCAGCATTTT	CASRPGTTYQPQHF
TRBD2	TRBV7-3	-	16	TRBJ2-7	TGTGCCAGCAGGTTACAGGGACTAGCGGGAGTCTACGAGCAGTACTTC	CASRLQGLAGVYEQYF
TRBD1	TRBV7-2	-	13	TRBJ2-1	TGTGCCAGCAGCCGAGAACAGGGGGATGAGCAGTTCTTC	CASSREQGDEQFF
-	TRBV7-9	-	15	TRBJ1-1	TGTGCCAGCAGCTTACCGACAGCTAAGAACACTGAAGCTTTCTTT	CASSLPTAKNTEAFF
-	TRBV7-9	-	15	TRBJ1-1	TGTGCCAGCAGCCAGCGACAGGCCGAGTCCTCTGAAGCTTTCTTT	CASSQRQAESSEAFF
-	TRBV3-1/TRBV3-2	-	15	TRBJ2-5	TGTGCCAGCAGCCAAGAGAAGGGGCTCGGAGAGACCCAGTACTTC	CASSQEKGLGETQYF
-	TRBV6-5	-	14	TRBJ1-2	TGTGCCAGCAGTTACAACCGAGCTAACTATGGCTACACCTTC	CASSYNRANYGYTF
-	TRBV13	-	13	TRBJ2-5	TGTGCCAGCAGCCTCGGAGGGGTCGAGACCCAGTACTTC	CASSLGGVETQYF
-	TRBV5-8	-	14	TRBJ1-5	TGTGCCAGCAGCTTGATAGCGTCGTGGCAGCCCCAGCATTTT	CASSLIASWQPQHF
TRBD2	TRBV5-1	-	17	TRBJ2-5	TGCGCCAGCAGAAGTAGGGTCGGGGGACTACACCTTGAGACCCAGTACTTC	CASRSRVGGLHLETQYF
TRBD1	TRBV6-5	once	14	TRBJ1-6	TGTGCCAGCTTCCTCGGACAGGGAGGTTCACCCCTCCACTTT	CASFLGQGGSPLHF
-	TRBV19	-	12	TRBJ1-1	TGTGCCAGTAGTACAGGGTACACTGAAGCTTTCTTT	CASSTGYTEAFF
-	TRBV18	-	16	TRBJ1-5	TGTGCCAGCTCACCCGGCGGATTCCTTAGCAATCAGCCCCAGCATTTT	CASSPGGFLSNQPQHF